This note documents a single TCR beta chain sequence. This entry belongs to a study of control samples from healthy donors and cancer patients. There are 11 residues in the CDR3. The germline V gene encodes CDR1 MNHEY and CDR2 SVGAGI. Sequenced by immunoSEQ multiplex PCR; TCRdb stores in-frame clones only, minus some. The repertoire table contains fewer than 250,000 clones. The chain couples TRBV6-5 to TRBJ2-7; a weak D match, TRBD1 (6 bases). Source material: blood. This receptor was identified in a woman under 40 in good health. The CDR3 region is CQSRDNYEQYF. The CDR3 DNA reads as TGTCAATCTCGGGACAACTACGAGCAGTACTTC.